This TCR beta chain was captured in a study of CD8+ T cells in alopecia areata. This clone was seen only a few times. V was cut by 0 bases and J by 0 bases, with 9 bases left in between. CDR1 and CDR2 (germline): SGHAT, FQNNGV. The CDR3 extends over 15 amino acids. Extracted RNA was reverse transcribed, and the resulting cDNA served as sequencing template. Method: immunoSEQ multiplex PCR; TCRdb's copy keeps in-frame clones and lacks some. The sample gives roughly 60,000 clones, under 60% of which show up once; about 20% is in the top ten. Noted treatment: oral pan-JAK inhibitor, 5-10 mg twice daily. As part of sample collection, lesional scalp punch biopsies and peripheral blood were taken from alopecia areata patients.

This TCR came from a human donor with alopecia areata. This sequence joins TRBV11-2 and TRBJ2-7; D is possibly TRBD2 (6 bases). Sequencing used CD8+ T cells sorted from blood, obtained at approximately week 36, from a patient treated with tofacitinib. The CDR3 is CASSLESSDSYEQYF. CDR3 sequence (DNA): TGTGCCAGCAGCTTAGAGTCTAGCGACTCCTACGAGCAGTACTTC.